This T cell receptor beta chain comes out of a study of blood T cell repertoires in COVID-19. Only in-frame clones appear in the TCRdb table, and some are missing; sequencing was by immunoSEQ multiplex PCR. The sample yields tens of thousands of clones, about 87% seen once. This clone was found a few times. The receptor's source is a human donor in a cohort sampled during active COVID-19. The sample was peripheral blood.

The CDR3 protein is CASSARLAGSSLAKNIQYF. The CDR3 DNA is TGTGCCAGCAGTGCGAGGTTAGCGGGGTCAAGCCTGGCCAAAAACATTCAGTACTTC. V usage is TRBV6-1 and J usage is TRBJ2-4, with 8 positions matching TRBD2. Germline V gives CDR1 MNHNS, CDR2 SASEGT. J lost 1 base, V lost 4 bases, and 15 bases had no gene match. There are 19 residues in the CDR3.